The 26 T cell receptor beta chains below were found in one sample sequenced in a study of beta chain features in type 1 diabetes. Expressed TCRB transcripts were sequenced, since all the RNA that had been isolated was reverse transcribed. TCRdb's table, derived via immunoSEQ multiplex PCR, lists solely in-frame clones and lacks some. This table has around 350,000 clones, around 13% appearing once. The sequencing sample was made of naive CD4+ T cells from blood. These receptor sequences come from a man between 18 and 35 years old in good health.

The sample holds a few counts of this clone. The chain employs TRBV29-1 and TRBJ2-7; 10 nucleotides agree with TRBD1. The germline V gene encodes CDR1 SQVTM and CDR2 ANQGSEA. The ends lost 0 bases at V and 0 bases at J; junction bases unmatched: 2. CDR3 length: 15 amino acids. This chain's CDR3 is CSVEEDRGISYEQYF. CDR3 coding DNA: TGCAGCGTTGAAGAGGACAGGGGGATCTCCTACGAGCAGTACTTC.

V usage is TRBV4-3 and J usage is TRBJ2-1, with TRBD2 matching 8 bases. The ends lost 0 bases at V and 2 bases at J; junction bases unmatched: 6. CDR1 is LGHNA and CDR2 is YSLEER in the germline V gene. The CDR3 consists of 17 residues. The CDR3 reads CASSQDTAGDAYNEQFF. CDR3 DNA sequence: TGCGCCAGCAGCCAAGATACAGCGGGAGATGCCTACAATGAGCAGTTCTTC.

Only a few counts were recorded for this clone. The V and J genes are TRBV29-1 and TRBJ2-7, with D possibly TRBD1 on 5 matching bases. Germline assignment: CDR1 SQVTM and CDR2 ANQGSEA. CDR3 length: 12 residues. The V gene lost 5 bases and the J gene lost 6 bases, with 14 bases spanning the gap. Written as DNA, the CDR3 is TGCAGCGTTTTTCCAGGGAAAGGCGAGCAGTACTTC. This gives the protein CSVFPGKGEQYF.

The chain uses TRBV14 and TRBJ1-1, with a weak D call TRBD1 (6 bases). Germline V gene data show CDR1 as SGHDN and CDR2 as FVKESK. Between the trimmed V and J ends, which lost 3 bases and 2 bases, there was a span of 7 bases. The CDR3 runs 13 residues. CDR3 sequence: CASSQGANTEAFF. The CDR3, as DNA: TGTGCCAGCAGCCAGGGGGCAAACACTGAAGCTTTCTTT.

This clone has more than one count but fewer than ten. Additional DNA sequences in this sample encode the identical CDR3. The gene calls are TRBV28 and TRBJ2-6; 8 positions agree with TRBD1. The CDR3 has 15 amino acids. V lost 6 bases, J lost 2 bases, and 3 bases stayed unmatched. Germline V CDR1 and CDR2: MDHEN, SYDVKM. The CDR3 loop reads CASSLDRAGANVLTF. CDR3 nucleotides: TGTGCCAGCAGCCTGGACAGGGCTGGGGCCAACGTCCTGACTTTC. The full variable domain, its missing parts supplied by reference TRBV28 and TRBJ2-6, is DVKVTQSSRYLVKRTGEKVFLECVQDMDHENMFWYRQDPGLGLRLIYFSYDVKMKEKGDIPEGYSVSREKKERFSLILESASTNQTSMYLCASSLDRAGANVLTFGAGSRLTVL.

In nucleotides, the CDR3 is TGCGCCAGCAGCTGGCACCAAGAGACCCAGTACTTC. This codes for CASSWHQETQYF. This sequence joins TRBV5-1 and TRBJ2-5, with D unresolved. V shed 3 bases and J shed 0 bases, with 3 bases lying between them. Germline lookup yields CDR1 SGHRS and CDR2 YFSETQ. The CDR3 loop spans 12 amino acids.

The V and J genes are TRBV2 and TRBJ1-5; TRBD1 aligns across 8 bases. This CDR3 has 15 amino acids. Germline CDR1 and CDR2: SNHLY and FYNNEI. The junction had 5 bases not matched to a gene; V was cut back by 4 bases and J by 3 bases. In DNA, the CDR3 is TGTGCCAGCAGTGGGACAGGGATCAACAATCAGCCCCAGCATTTT. This codes for CASSGTGINNQPQHF.

This clone was seen more than once but under ten times. The rearrangement links TRBV5-4 to TRBJ2-7, with 12 bases that match TRBD2. CDR1 and CDR2 (germline): SGHNT, YYREEE (reference sequence). The CDR3 loop spans 15 amino acids. Losses at the gene ends were 4 bases for V and 2 bases for J; bases not matched to a gene: 4. CDR3 nucleotide sequence: TGTGCCAGCAGCGGGGGACTAGCGGGTACCTACGAGCAGTACTTC. This sequence encodes CASSGGLAGTYEQYF.

The V and J genes are TRBV30 and TRBJ2-7; 8 bases are shared with TRBD2. Trimming removed 3 bases from V and 5 bases from J; junction bases left unmatched: 12. This CDR3 has 15 residues. Germline V gene lookup returns CDR1 GTSNPN and CDR2 SVGIG (reference sequence). CDR3 residues: CAWSPSLAGSDEQYF. In DNA form, the CDR3 reads TGTGCCTGGAGCCCAAGTTTAGCGGGAAGCGACGAGCAGTACTTC.

The table lists this clone with a few counts. The rearrangement uses TRBV7-9 and TRBJ2-4, with a possible D match to TRBD2 (5 bases). Trimming shortened V by 1 base and J by 0 bases, and 7 bases separated the two germline ends. Germline V CDR1 and CDR2: SEHNR, FQNEAQ (reference sequence). This CDR3 contains 15 residues. CDR3 region: CASSLGTVAKNIQYF. The CDR3 region has the DNA TGTGCCAGCAGCTTAGGGACTGTAGCCAAAAACATTCAGTACTTC. The full variable domain, with the rest looked up from reference TRBV7-9 and TRBJ2-4, is DTGVSQNPRHKITKRGQNVTFRCDPISEHNRLYWYRQTLGQGPEFLTYFQNEAQLEKSRLLSDRFSAERPKGSFSTLEIQRTEQGDSAMYLCASSLGTVAKNIQYFGAGTRLSVL.

This clone appeared a few times. The chain has TRBV27 and TRBJ1-5; no reliable D call. Deletions cut 4 bases from V and 3 bases from J, with 7 bases between. In germline, CDR1 is MNHEY, CDR2 SMNVEV (reference sequence). The CDR3 is made up of 13 amino acids. CDR3 in amino acids: CASSYRYNQPQHF. DNA for the CDR3: TGTGCCAGCAGTTACAGATACAATCAGCCCCAGCATTTT.

This clone occurred a few times. V and J are TRBV6-1 and TRBJ2-4; maybe TRBD1 (7 bases). Germline V gene data show CDR1 as MNHNS and CDR2 as SASEGT. This CDR3 spans 14 amino acids. The V and J ends lost 7 bases and 7 bases respectively, with 17 bases between them. The CDR3: CASTQGGWENIQYF. As DNA, the CDR3 is TGTGCCAGCACGCAGGGGGGCTGGGAGAACATTCAGTACTTC.

This clone was seen only a few times. The genes are TRBV28 and TRBJ1-2; 10 bases line up with TRBD1. The CDR3 totals 14 residues. The germline V gene has CDR1 MDHEN and CDR2 SYDVKM. With V trimmed by 2 bases and J by 8 bases, 5 bases remained unmatched. The DNA of the CDR3 is TGTGCCAGCAGTTTAGGGACAGGGGTGATGGGCTACACCTTC. Its protein product is CASSLGTGVMGYTF.

The chain carries TRBV7-9 and TRBJ2-5; 11 positions match TRBD2. The junction had 4 bases not matched to a gene; V was cut back by 5 bases and J by 5 bases. The germline gives CDR1 SEHNR, CDR2 FQNEAQ (reference sequence). CDR3 length equals 14 residues. The CDR3 sequence: CASSQGLAAETQYF. CDR3 bases: TGTGCCAGCAGCCAGGGACTAGCGGCTGAGACCCAGTACTTC.

This clone was observed a handful of times. The rearrangement joins TRBV10-3 to TRBJ2-3, with a weak D call TRBD1 (6 bases). Between the trimmed V and J ends, which lost 11 bases and 6 bases, there was a span of 24 bases. The CDR3 loop spans 15 amino acids. CDR1 and CDR2 (germline): ENHRY, SYGVKD. The CDR3 DNA reads as TGTGCCGCAGGTAGGGGGATGGGAGTCTCCGATACGCAGTATTTT. Translating gives CAAGRGMGVSDTQYF.

This clone was observed a handful of times. The rearrangement joins TRBV28 to TRBJ1-6; no definite D call. Looked up from germline, CDR1 is MDHEN and CDR2 is SYDVKM. CDR3 length: 15 amino acids. Deletions cut 6 bases from V and 9 bases from J, with 18 bases between. Written as DNA, the CDR3 is TGTGCCAGCAGCCTAGAGAACTCTCTGGCTTCACCCCTCCACTTT. It translates to CASSLENSLASPLHF.

The sample holds a few counts of this clone. The chain recombines TRBV14 with TRBJ1-2, with D tentatively TRBD1 (6 bases). Between the trimmed V and J ends, which lost 4 bases and 8 bases, there was a span of 14 bases. The CDR3 contains 13 residues. The germline V gene has CDR1 SGHDN and CDR2 FVKESK. DNA for the CDR3: TGTGCCAGCAGCCGACCGACAGGCCTCGGCTACACCTTC. Residues: CASSRPTGLGYTF.

This clone has only a few counts. The V gene is TRBV20-1, the J gene TRBJ1-2; D may be TRBD1 (5 bases). V lost 4 bases and J 7 bases, leaving 10 bases between the germline ends. Germline assignment: CDR1 DFQATT and CDR2 SNEGSKA (reference sequence). This CDR3 is built from 11 residues. CDR3 nucleotide sequence: TGCAGTGCTAAGCAGGGAACTGGCTACACCTTC. Its translation: CSAKQGTGYTF.

V is TRBV28 and J is TRBJ1-5; D is unclear. Germline loops: CDR1 MDHEN, CDR2 SYDVKM. Trimming pared 4 bases from V and 5 bases from J, leaving 15 bases between. The CDR3 covers 15 residues. The CDR3 bases are TGTGCCAGCAGTTCCCGCAGCGGGTATGATCAGCCCCAGCATTTT. Translation gives CASSSRSGYDQPQHF.

The chain combines TRBV30 with TRBJ2-2; 7 nucleotides match TRBD1. Germline CDR1 GTSNPN, CDR2 SVGIG (reference sequence). The J segment lost 4 bases and the V segment lost 3 bases, leaving 2 bases of the junction unmatched. This CDR3 comprises 13 residues. The DNA for the CDR3 is TGTGCCTGGAGCCGGGACAGCACCGGGGAGCTGTTTTTT. Protein: CAWSRDSTGELFF.

The chain employs TRBV9 and TRBJ2-5, with TRBD1 matching over 8 bases. V was pared by 0 bases and J by 5 bases, with 6 bases of the junction left unmatched. The length of the CDR3 is 15 residues. The germline V gene has CDR1 SGDLS and CDR2 YYNGEE. CDR3 sequence (DNA): TGTGCCAGCAGCGTAGTCGGGACAGGCCGCGAGACCCAGTACTTC. It specifies CASSVVGTGRETQYF.

This sequence joins TRBV7-9 and TRBJ2-7; 7 nucleotides align to TRBD1. Germline lookup yields CDR1 SEHNR and CDR2 FQNEAQ (reference sequence). This CDR3 region has 15 residues. After removal of 3 bases from V and 0 bases from J, the junction contained 5 bases not matched to a gene. The CDR3 DNA is TGTGCCAGCAGCTTTGGACAGGCCTACTCCTACGAGCAGTACTTC. This translates into CASSFGQAYSYEQYF.

The chain couples TRBV5-4 to TRBJ2-3; D gene uncertain. Trimming pared 3 bases from V and 5 bases from J, leaving 10 bases between. This CDR3 has 13 residues. Looked up from germline, CDR1 is SGHNT and CDR2 is YYREEE (reference sequence). The CDR3 protein is CASSSRGGDTQYF. CDR3 DNA: TGTGCCAGCAGCTCCCGAGGCGGAGATACGCAGTATTTT.

V is TRBV28 and J is TRBJ1-2; 8 bases match TRBD1. Per germline, CDR1 MDHEN and CDR2 SYDVKM. The trim removed 3 bases at V and 2 bases at J, leaving 5 bases unmatched. The CDR3 length is 15 residues. This CDR3 is CASSFSDRENYGYTF. The CDR3 nucleotides are TGTGCCAGCAGTTTTTCGGACAGGGAGAACTATGGCTACACCTTC.

The rearrangement uses TRBV30 and TRBJ1-1; possibly TRBD1 for D (5 bases). Between the trimmed V and J ends, which lost 3 bases and 5 bases, there was a span of 10 bases. This CDR3 contains 12 residues. The germline V gene has CDR1 GTSNPN and CDR2 SVGIG (reference sequence). In nucleotides, the CDR3 is TGTGCCTGGAGCCCGTACAGGACTGAAGCTTTCTTT. The encoded protein is CAWSPYRTEAFF.

This clone was observed a handful of times. The V call is TRBV7-9, the J call TRBJ2-7; TRBD2 matches at 10 bases. After removal of 5 bases from V and 6 bases from J, the junction contained 13 bases not matched to a gene. This CDR3 region has 16 residues. Per germline, CDR1 SEHNR and CDR2 FQNEAQ (reference sequence). DNA for the CDR3: TGTGCCAGCAGCCTGTCTGCTCCTAGCGGGAGTCCCGAGCAGTACTTC. Protein product: CASSLSAPSGSPEQYF.